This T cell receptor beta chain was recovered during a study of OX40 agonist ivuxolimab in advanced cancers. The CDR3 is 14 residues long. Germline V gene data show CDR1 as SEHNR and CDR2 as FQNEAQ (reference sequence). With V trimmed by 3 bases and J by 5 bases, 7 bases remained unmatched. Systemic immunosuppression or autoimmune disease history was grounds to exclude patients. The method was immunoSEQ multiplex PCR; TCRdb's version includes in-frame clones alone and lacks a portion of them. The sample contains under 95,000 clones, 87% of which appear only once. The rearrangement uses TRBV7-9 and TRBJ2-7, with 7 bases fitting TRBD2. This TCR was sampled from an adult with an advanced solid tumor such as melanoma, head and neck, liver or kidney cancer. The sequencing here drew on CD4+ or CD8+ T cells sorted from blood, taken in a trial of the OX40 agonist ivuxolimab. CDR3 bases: TGTGCCAGCAGCTTTGTGCGGGAGAAACACGAGCAGTACTTC. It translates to CASSFVREKHEQYF.